This T cell receptor beta chain was identified during a study of T cell responses to AZD1222 COVID-19 vaccine. Study results and caveats: Spike regions recognized by vaccine-associated CD4 TCRs spanned the protein, led by 160-218 and 743-854. Two doses of AZD1222 preceded a rise in Spike-specific TCR breadth and depth. No repertoire was sampled before or during the peak T cell response, only after it.

Pooling of second doses given at about 4 or about 12 weeks was done. This clone was observed a few times. Its antigen is undetermined. Germline V gene sequence: CDR1 MNHEY, CDR2 SVGAGI. With 0 bases removed from V and 8 bases from J, the gap between germline ends came to 16 bases. The CDR3 length is 15 residues. Some clones are missing from TCRdb's copy, which holds only in-frame ones; the method was immunoSEQ multiplex PCR. The sample yields 100,000 to 150,000 clones, roughly 84% seen once. The rearrangement links TRBV6-5 to TRBJ1-1; D ambiguous. The sequence derives from an adult who received the AZD1222 COVID-19 vaccine. Here the sequenced sample was peripheral blood, taken 28 days after the second AZD1222 dose. CDR3 nucleotide sequence: TGTGCCAGCAGTTACTCGTTGGGGATTGACTCGGAAGCTTTCTTT. It specifies CASSYSLGIDSEAFF.